This TCR beta chain was identified during a study of T-cell memory formation after mild COVID-19. This clonotype has at least ten counts. The antigen is undetermined. Findings and caveats of the study: Memory from before infection featured some responding clones, which suggests cross-reactive memory joined. Clones that contracted from day 15 to 85 were balanced CD4/CD8, while later expanders leaned CD4+.

The CDR3 totals 12 residues. Germline V gene lookup returns CDR1 SGHTA and CDR2 FQGNSA. The V gene lost 6 bases and the J gene lost 6 bases, with 8 bases spanning the gap. TCR alpha and TCR beta cDNA libraries carrying sample barcodes and UMIs came from 5'RACE with constant-segment primers. TCRdb re-called the 5' RACE reads with MiXCR, one entry per CDR3 protein. The sample carries some 320,000 distinct CDR3 sequences, around an eighth recorded once. This chain links TRBV7-2 with TRBJ2-2, with D tentatively TRBD2 (6 bases). Material for sequencing was PBMCs or a T cell subset sorted from them (not recorded which). The receptor comes from a man between 18 and 35 years old who had mild COVID-19 (a few samples of this study predate the infection). Cell type and time point are not known. CDR3 DNA sequence: TGTGCCAGCAGGACTAGGGCCGGGGAGCTGTTTTTT. Protein sequence: CASRTRAGELFF.